Listed below are T cell receptor beta chains from one sample, sequenced in a study of cytomegalovirus exposure and HLA in healthy donors. Sequencing was performed with immunoSEQ multiplex PCR; in TCRdb, only in-frame clones are kept and a portion is missing. Found here are fewer than 250,000 clones, approximately 80% of them singletons; the top ten hold about 3%. The sample taken for sequencing was PBMCs. The receptor source for this set is a man between 25 and 39 years old in good health and CMV-seronegative. The CDR3 runs from the conserved cysteine through the conserved F or W. A D gene is named only where the DNA matches it firmly. Size is stated for part of the rows, as once, few or many counts, or as a class when the clone is expanded.

j_gene,d_gene,abundance,v_gene,CDR3aa,CDR3nt
TRBJ1-2,TRBD1,once,TRBV15,CATGTGGDDGYTF,TGTGCCACCGGAACAGGGGGAGATGATGGCTACACCTTC
TRBJ2-7,NA,few,TRBV6-5,CASSVGQGTDYEQYF,TGTGCCAGCAGTGTGGGGCAGGGTACTGACTACGAGCAGTACTTC
TRBJ1-2,TRBD1,NA,TRBV5-1,CASSLGGTGNYGYTF,TGCGCCAGCAGCTTGGGAGGGACAGGGAACTATGGCTACACCTTC
TRBJ2-5,TRBD2,NA,TRBV13,CASSPLGTSGGQETQYF,TGTGCCAGCAGCCCCCTCGGGACTAGCGGGGGTCAAGAGACCCAGTACTTC
TRBJ1-1,TRBD1,NA,TRBV13,CASRRQGAYTEAFF,TGTGCCAGCAGGAGACAGGGGGCGTACACTGAAGCTTTCTTT
TRBJ1-4,TRBD1,NA,TRBV25-1,CASSEGQGWLTNEKLFF,TGTGCCAGCAGTGAAGGACAGGGATGGTTAACTAATGAAAAACTGTTTTTT
TRBJ2-7,TRBD1,NA,TRBV6-5,CASSYSETGGQEQYF,TGTGCCAGCAGTTACTCCGAGACAGGGGGACAGGAGCAGTACTTC
TRBJ2-3,NA,NA,TRBV5-5,CASSLAPTEAQYF,TGTGCCAGCAGCTTGGCCCCGACTGAGGCGCAGTATTTT
TRBJ2-3,TRBD1,NA,TRBV5-1,CASSPAQGAWDTQYF,TGCGCCAGCAGCCCGGCACAGGGGGCTTGGGATACGCAGTATTTT
TRBJ2-7,TRBD1,NA,TRBV7-9,CSSSLGPQGAYEQYF,TGTTCCAGCAGCTTAGGACCACAGGGGGCGTACGAGCAGTACTTC
TRBJ1-1,NA,NA,TRBV29-1,CSVGLLTGTEAFF,TGCAGCGTTGGTCTATTAACAGGGACTGAAGCTTTCTTT
TRBJ1-2,NA,NA,TRBV7-9,CSSSFRQESDYGYTF,TGTTCCAGCAGCTTTAGGCAGGAATCTGACTATGGCTACACCTTC
TRBJ2-5,NA,NA,TRBV11-2,CASSFGQTKETQYF,TGTGCCAGCAGCTTCGGACAGACCAAAGAGACCCAGTACTTC
TRBJ2-1,TRBD1,NA,TRBV18,CASSHFGTGVSYNEQFF,TGTGCCAGCTCACACTTCGGGACAGGGGTCTCCTACAATGAGCAGTTCTTC
TRBJ2-7,NA,NA,TRBV10-1,CASSESKAGRQYEQYF,TGCGCCAGCAGTGAGTCGAAGGCAGGTAGACAGTACGAGCAGTACTTC
TRBJ2-3,NA,NA,TRBV27,CASNFRSLTDTQYF,TGTGCCAGTAACTTTCGGTCCCTAACAGATACGCAGTATTTT
TRBJ1-2,NA,NA,TRBV29-1,CSVGSSQGYTF,TGCAGCGTTGGATCCTCCCAGGGCTACACCTTC
TRBJ2-7,NA,few,TRBV7-9,CASSLDSSYEQYF,TGTGCCAGCAGCTTAGATTCATCCTACGAGCAGTACTTC
TRBJ1-4,NA,NA,TRBV4-3,CASSQPRSYDRQKLFF,TGCGCCAGCAGCCAACCCCGCTCGTATGACAGGCAAAAACTGTTTTTT
TRBJ1-2,NA,NA,TRBV11-3,CASTDNAKEDYGYTF,TGTGCCAGCACCGATAATGCCAAGGAGGACTATGGCTACACCTTC
TRBJ2-1,NA,NA,TRBV4-3,CASSQAPGGAYNEQFF,TGCGCCAGCAGCCAAGCCCCTGGGGGGGCTTACAATGAGCAGTTCTTC
TRBJ1-1,NA,NA,TRBV6-1,CASSDQGGTEAFF,TGTGCCAGCAGTGACCAGGGAGGCACTGAAGCTTTCTTT
TRBJ1-1,NA,NA,TRBV18,CASSPLGGDTEAFF,TGTGCCAGCTCACCCCTAGGAGGGGACACTGAAGCTTTCTTT
TRBJ1-5,NA,NA,TRBV5-6,CASSGGTQPQHF,TGTGCCAGCAGCGGAGGGACTCAGCCCCAGCATTTT
TRBJ2-3,TRBD2,NA,TRBV7-6,CASSLKAGGQGDTQYF,TGTGCCAGCAGCTTAAAAGCGGGGGGGCAGGGTGATACGCAGTATTTT
TRBJ1-2,TRBD1,few,TRBV5-6,CASSPSRDRGTLRGYTF,TGTGCCAGCAGCCCTAGCCGGGACAGGGGGACGCTTAGGGGCTACACCTTC
TRBJ2-3,NA,few,TRBV9,CASSVEGGSTDTQYF,TGTGCCAGCAGCGTAGAAGGCGGGAGCACAGATACGCAGTATTTT
TRBJ2-6,NA,NA,TRBV10-3,CAISVSSGANVLTF,TGTGCCATCTCCGTTAGCTCTGGGGCCAACGTCCTGACTTTC
TRBJ2-3,NA,NA,TRBV5-1,CASSLVRGTFQSLDTQYF,TGCGCCAGCAGCTTGGTCCGGGGAACCTTTCAGTCCTTAGATACGCAGTATTTT
TRBJ1-1,NA,NA,TRBV12-1,CASSSRPLQGSNTEAFF,TGTGCCAGCAGCTCCAGACCATTACAGGGGAGTAACACTGAAGCTTTCTTT
TRBJ2-5,NA,NA,TRBV18,CASSNGGKETQYF,TGTGCCAGCTCAAATGGGGGGAAAGAGACCCAGTACTTC
TRBJ2-3,NA,NA,TRBV19,CASRTPGIDSDTQYF,TGTGCCAGTAGGACCCCAGGGATTGATTCAGATACGCAGTATTTT
TRBJ2-7,NA,NA,TRBV28,CASSLREVGYEQYF,TGTGCCAGCAGTTTGAGGGAGGTGGGCTACGAGCAGTACTTC
TRBJ2-1,TRBD1,NA,TRBV6-1,CASSWDSNNGQFF,TGTGCCAGCAGTTGGGACAGCAACAATGGGCAGTTCTTC
TRBJ1-2,NA,once,TRBV28,CASSVEARGRGGYTF,TGTGCCAGCAGCGTCGAGGCTCGGGGCAGGGGCGGCTACACCTTC
TRBJ1-5,NA,once,TRBV19,CASHPGGGRSNQPQHF,TGTGCCAGTCATCCTGGGGGGGGTAGGAGCAATCAGCCCCAGCATTTT
TRBJ1-1,NA,NA,TRBV7-9,CASSLLETEAFF,TGTGCCAGCAGCTTATTAGAAACTGAAGCTTTCTTT
TRBJ2-7,NA,NA,TRBV19,CASSILEGPLYEQYF,TGTGCCAGTAGTATATTGGAGGGGCCGCTCTACGAGCAGTACTTC
TRBJ1-2,NA,NA,TRBV7-8,CASSLTNANYGYTF,TGTGCCAGCAGCTTGACAAACGCTAACTATGGCTACACCTTC
TRBJ1-6,TRBD1,NA,TRBV4-1,CASSQGTGSNSYNSPLHF,TGCGCCAGCAGCCAAGGGACAGGGAGTAACTCCTATAATTCACCCCTCCACTTT
TRBJ1-1,TRBD1,once,TRBV28,CASSQGGGFTEAFF,TGTGCCAGCTCACAGGGGGGCGGGTTCACTGAAGCTTTCTTT
TRBJ2-1,TRBD2,NA,TRBV28,CASKAGGNLNEQFF,TGTGCCAGCAAAGCGGGGGGAAATCTAAATGAGCAGTTCTTC
TRBJ1-4,TRBD1,NA,TRBV19,CASSTVGQGPIGEKLFF,TGTGCCAGTAGTACGGTAGGACAGGGGCCGATCGGTGAAAAACTGTTTTTT
TRBJ2-3,NA,NA,TRBV2,CASTVRGLGTDTQYF,TGTGCCAGCACTGTTCGGGGGTTGGGCACAGATACGCAGTATTTT
TRBJ1-5,NA,NA,TRBV5-6,CASSLKSWTENQPQHF,TGTGCCAGCAGCTTGAAATCCTGGACAGAGAATCAGCCCCAGCATTTT
TRBJ2-7,TRBD1,few,TRBV15,CATSRGTGGYEQYF,TGTGCCACCAGCAGAGGAACAGGGGGGTACGAGCAGTACTTC
TRBJ2-7,TRBD1,NA,TRBV5-6,CASSSRDRSYEQYF,TGTGCCAGCAGCTCCCGGGACAGGTCCTACGAGCAGTACTTC
TRBJ2-1,TRBD1,NA,TRBV18,CASSPTGLLNEQFF,TGTGCCAGCTCACCGACAGGGCTTCTGAATGAGCAGTTCTTC
TRBJ1-6,NA,NA,TRBV28,CASSLTDSRSPLHF,TGTGCCAGCAGTTTGACCGACTCCCGGTCACCCCTCCACTTT
TRBJ1-4,NA,few,TRBV4-3,CASSQQQGQGNEKLFF,TGCGCCAGCAGCCAGCAGCAGGGTCAGGGTAATGAAAAACTGTTTTTT
TRBJ2-5,NA,NA,TRBV29-1,CSVEGDSKETQYF,TGCAGCGTTGAAGGGGACTCCAAAGAGACCCAGTACTTC
TRBJ2-7,TRBD2,NA,TRBV9,CASSAGLPHEQYF,TGTGCCAGCAGCGCGGGACTACCCCACGAGCAGTACTTC
TRBJ2-7,TRBD2,once,TRBV7-8,CASSLNLAGAVEGVYF,TGTGCCAGCAGCTTAAATCTAGCGGGGGCCGTGGAAGGGGTGTACTTC
TRBJ1-4,NA,NA,TRBV15,CATSRDFGTNEKLFF,TGTGCCACCAGCAGAGATTTCGGAACTAATGAAAAACTGTTTTTT